The next 18 T cell receptor beta chains were all read from a single sample in a study of OX40 agonist ivuxolimab in advanced cancers. Sequencing was performed with immunoSEQ multiplex PCR; in TCRdb, only in-frame clones are kept and a portion is missing. Here the sample spans some 17,000 clones, over 75% being singletons. Sample: CD4+ or CD8+ T cells sorted from blood, taken in a trial of the OX40 agonist ivuxolimab. Source of these receptors: an adult with an advanced solid tumor such as melanoma, head and neck, liver or kidney cancer.

The V and J genes are TRBV27 and TRBJ2-3; 10 nucleotides align to TRBD2. Germline CDR1 and CDR2: MNHEY and SMNVEV (reference sequence). The V and J ends lost 6 bases and 5 bases, in that order; junction bases with no gene match: 5. The CDR3 loop spans 14 amino acids. Here the CDR3 reads CASRSGRAGDTQYF. The CDR3 bases are TGTGCCAGCAGAAGCGGGAGGGCAGGAGATACGCAGTATTTT.

This clone was seen a handful of times. V is TRBV9 and J is TRBJ2-2; 9 nucleotides match TRBD2. This CDR3 comprises 16 residues. The germline gives CDR1 SGDLS, CDR2 YYNGEE. J gave up 4 bases and V 2 bases, and 6 bases lay outside the gene matches. CDR3 residues: CASSVSGREGTGELFF. Written as DNA, the CDR3 is TGTGCCAGCAGCGTTAGCGGGAGAGAGGGCACCGGGGAGCTGTTTTTT. Based on the CDR3 plus reference TRBV9 and TRBJ2-2, the full variable domain is DSGVTQTPKHLITATGQRVTLRCSPRSGDLSVYWYQQSLDQGLQFLIQYYNGEERAKGNILERFSAQQFPDLHSELNLSSLELGDSALYFCASSVSGREGTGELFFGEGSRLTVL.

The gene calls are TRBV7-8 and TRBJ2-7, with unresolved D. This CDR3 comprises 15 residues. Germline values: CDR1 SGHVS, CDR2 FQNEAQ. V was shortened by 6 bases and J by 3 bases, with 18 bases between the two germline ends. The DNA of the CDR3 is TGTGCCAGCAGGCTACAGTCCCTTCGATTCTACGAGCAGTACTTC. It codes for CASRLQSLRFYEQYF.

The chain combines TRBV27 with TRBJ1-2; tentative D call: TRBD1 (6 bases). This CDR3 has 14 amino acids. Germline V gene sequence: CDR1 MNHEY, CDR2 SMNVEV (reference sequence). V was pared by 6 bases and J by 2 bases, with 13 bases between. The CDR3 region is CASSPTGPNYGYTF. In nucleotides, the CDR3 is TGTGCCAGCAGCCCTACAGGGCCCAACTATGGCTACACCTTC.

This clone was detected only once. The rearrangement links TRBV4-3 to TRBJ2-1; D is unclear. The CDR3 covers 16 residues. Germline lookup yields CDR1 LGHNA and CDR2 YSLEER. V was trimmed by 1 base and J by 0 bases, leaving 10 bases between them. For the CDR3, the DNA is TGCGCCAGCAGCCAAGGAGCCGGTAGCTCCTACAATGAGCAGTTCTTC. Translating it yields CASSQGAGSSYNEQFF.

The count of this clone is one. The chain is built from TRBV7-3 and TRBJ2-3, with D perhaps TRBD1 or TRBD2 (5 bases each). Germline V gives CDR1 SGHTA, CDR2 FQGTGA. CDR3 length: 17 amino acids. V lost 2 bases, J lost 2 bases, and 17 bases lay in between. CDR3 loop: CASSLWAPGRVTDTQYF. The CDR3 DNA sequence: TGTGCCAGCAGCTTATGGGCCCCGGGACGAGTCACAGATACGCAGTATTTT.

This sequence joins TRBV4-1 and TRBJ2-7; D not resolved. Germline CDR1 and CDR2: MGHRA and YSYEKL. V dropped 4 bases and J dropped 2 bases, with 12 bases sitting between them. The CDR3 consists of 14 residues. The CDR3 loop is CASSLLPKAYEQYF. CDR3 DNA sequence: TGCGCCAGCAGCCTCCTCCCCAAGGCCTACGAGCAGTACTTC.

This rearrangement joins TRBV6-5 to TRBJ1-5; TRBD1 agrees at 7 bases. The CDR3 consists of 14 residues. J was trimmed by 0 bases and V by 10 bases; bases with no gene match: 6. Per germline, CDR1 MNHEY and CDR2 SVGAGI. The CDR3 DNA follows: TGTGCCATCAGCACAGGGGATAGCAATCAGCCCCAGCATTTT. As protein: CAISTGDSNQPQHF.

The chain couples TRBV5-6 to TRBJ2-3, with 8 positions matching TRBD1. V lost 4 bases and J lost 1; bases outside the gene matches: 8. CDR1 and CDR2 (germline): SGHDT, YYEEEE. CDR3 length equals 16 residues. DNA for the CDR3: TGTGCCAGCAGCGCCCTACAGGGGGAGGGCACAGATACGCAGTATTTT. It encodes CASSALQGEGTDTQYF.

The chain has TRBV27 and TRBJ1-1; the D is unclear. The CDR3 length is 16 residues. V lost 1 base and J lost 3, with 15 bases in between. Germline values: CDR1 MNHEY, CDR2 SMNVEV (reference sequence). The CDR3 here is CASSLYTTDGYTEAFF. As DNA, the CDR3 is TGTGCCAGCAGTTTATACACTACGGACGGGTACACTGAAGCTTTCTTT.

This chain links TRBV27 with TRBJ2-3; D gene ambiguous. The CDR3 contains 13 residues. Per the germline V gene, CDR1 is MNHEY and CDR2 is SMNVEV (reference sequence). Between the trimmed V and J ends, which lost 2 bases and 0 bases, there was a span of 3 bases. This CDR3 is CASSLVSTDTQYF. DNA for the CDR3: TGTGCCAGCAGTTTAGTTAGCACAGATACGCAGTATTTT.

Notes on this clone: Other DNA sequences in this specimen translate into the identical CDR3. V is TRBV25-1 and J is TRBJ1-1; no firm D call. The CDR3 spans 14 residues. Trimming took 5 bases from V and 0 from J, leaving 10 bases between them. Germline values: CDR1 MGHDK, CDR2 SYGVNS. In DNA form, the CDR3 reads TGTGCCAGCAGTCCCCTGGCGGTGAACACTGAAGCTTTCTTT. This translates into CASSPLAVNTEAFF. Based on the CDR3 plus reference TRBV25-1 and TRBJ1-1, the full variable domain is EADIYQTPRYLVIGTGKKITLECSQTMGHDKMYWYQQDPGMELHLIHYSYGVNSTEKGDLSSESTVSRIRTEHFPLTLESARPSHTSQYLCASSPLAVNTEAFFGQGTRLTVV.

The chain has TRBV13 and TRBJ1-2, with D uncertain. Trimming pared 1 base from V and 0 bases from J, leaving 9 bases between. The CDR3 runs 15 residues. Germline values: CDR1 PRHDT, CDR2 FYEKMQ (reference sequence). The CDR3 protein is CASSLEGEANYGYTF. The DNA for the CDR3 is TGTGCCAGCAGCTTAGAAGGCGAAGCTAACTATGGCTACACCTTC.

The chain uses TRBV4-3 and TRBJ2-1; 7 bases match TRBD1. The CDR3 spans 15 residues. Germline CDR1 reads LGHNA; CDR2 reads YSLEER. V lost 1 base to trimming and J lost 5 bases; unmatched junction nucleotides: 5. This CDR3 is CASSQGEGAHNEQFF. The DNA for the CDR3 is TGCGCCAGCAGCCAAGGAGAGGGGGCCCACAATGAGCAGTTCTTC.

The rearrangement links TRBV9 to TRBJ2-1; a weak D match, TRBD2 (6 bases). The CDR3 is 15 amino acids. Germline lookup yields CDR1 SGDLS and CDR2 YYNGEE. V was trimmed by 3 bases and J by 7 bases, leaving 17 bases between them. CDR3 protein: CASSADGREGNEQFF. CDR3 nucleotides: TGTGCCAGCAGCGCTGACGGGAGAGAAGGGAATGAGCAGTTCTTC.

This clone was detected a few times. The V gene is TRBV7-2, the J gene TRBJ2-3; D is perhaps TRBD1 (5 bases). Germline CDR1 and CDR2: SGHTA and FQGNSA. Trimming shortened V by 0 bases and J by 1 base, and 5 bases separated the two germline ends. This CDR3 is 14 amino acids long. The CDR3: CASSLAGRTDTQYF. CDR3 DNA: TGTGCCAGCAGCTTAGCGGGGCGCACAGATACGCAGTATTTT.

The gene calls are TRBV6-4 and TRBJ1-1; D may be TRBD1 (6 bases). The CDR3 totals 16 residues. Trimming stripped 0 bases from V and 0 bases from J, with 11 bases between. CDR1 MRHNA and CDR2 SNTAGT come from the germline V gene. This CDR3 reads CASSDSRDTMNTEAFF. The CDR3 nucleotides are TGTGCCAGCAGTGACTCGAGGGACACCATGAACACTGAAGCTTTCTTT.

The rearrangement links TRBV5-4 to TRBJ1-4, with D tentatively TRBD1 (6 bases). V was pared by 6 bases and J by 6 bases, with 18 bases between. The germline V gene encodes CDR1 SGHNT and CDR2 YYREEE (reference sequence). The CDR3 consists of 15 residues. This chain's CDR3 is CASTQPGTKDEKLFF. The CDR3 DNA reads TGTGCCAGCACCCAGCCCGGGACAAAAGATGAAAAACTGTTTTTT.